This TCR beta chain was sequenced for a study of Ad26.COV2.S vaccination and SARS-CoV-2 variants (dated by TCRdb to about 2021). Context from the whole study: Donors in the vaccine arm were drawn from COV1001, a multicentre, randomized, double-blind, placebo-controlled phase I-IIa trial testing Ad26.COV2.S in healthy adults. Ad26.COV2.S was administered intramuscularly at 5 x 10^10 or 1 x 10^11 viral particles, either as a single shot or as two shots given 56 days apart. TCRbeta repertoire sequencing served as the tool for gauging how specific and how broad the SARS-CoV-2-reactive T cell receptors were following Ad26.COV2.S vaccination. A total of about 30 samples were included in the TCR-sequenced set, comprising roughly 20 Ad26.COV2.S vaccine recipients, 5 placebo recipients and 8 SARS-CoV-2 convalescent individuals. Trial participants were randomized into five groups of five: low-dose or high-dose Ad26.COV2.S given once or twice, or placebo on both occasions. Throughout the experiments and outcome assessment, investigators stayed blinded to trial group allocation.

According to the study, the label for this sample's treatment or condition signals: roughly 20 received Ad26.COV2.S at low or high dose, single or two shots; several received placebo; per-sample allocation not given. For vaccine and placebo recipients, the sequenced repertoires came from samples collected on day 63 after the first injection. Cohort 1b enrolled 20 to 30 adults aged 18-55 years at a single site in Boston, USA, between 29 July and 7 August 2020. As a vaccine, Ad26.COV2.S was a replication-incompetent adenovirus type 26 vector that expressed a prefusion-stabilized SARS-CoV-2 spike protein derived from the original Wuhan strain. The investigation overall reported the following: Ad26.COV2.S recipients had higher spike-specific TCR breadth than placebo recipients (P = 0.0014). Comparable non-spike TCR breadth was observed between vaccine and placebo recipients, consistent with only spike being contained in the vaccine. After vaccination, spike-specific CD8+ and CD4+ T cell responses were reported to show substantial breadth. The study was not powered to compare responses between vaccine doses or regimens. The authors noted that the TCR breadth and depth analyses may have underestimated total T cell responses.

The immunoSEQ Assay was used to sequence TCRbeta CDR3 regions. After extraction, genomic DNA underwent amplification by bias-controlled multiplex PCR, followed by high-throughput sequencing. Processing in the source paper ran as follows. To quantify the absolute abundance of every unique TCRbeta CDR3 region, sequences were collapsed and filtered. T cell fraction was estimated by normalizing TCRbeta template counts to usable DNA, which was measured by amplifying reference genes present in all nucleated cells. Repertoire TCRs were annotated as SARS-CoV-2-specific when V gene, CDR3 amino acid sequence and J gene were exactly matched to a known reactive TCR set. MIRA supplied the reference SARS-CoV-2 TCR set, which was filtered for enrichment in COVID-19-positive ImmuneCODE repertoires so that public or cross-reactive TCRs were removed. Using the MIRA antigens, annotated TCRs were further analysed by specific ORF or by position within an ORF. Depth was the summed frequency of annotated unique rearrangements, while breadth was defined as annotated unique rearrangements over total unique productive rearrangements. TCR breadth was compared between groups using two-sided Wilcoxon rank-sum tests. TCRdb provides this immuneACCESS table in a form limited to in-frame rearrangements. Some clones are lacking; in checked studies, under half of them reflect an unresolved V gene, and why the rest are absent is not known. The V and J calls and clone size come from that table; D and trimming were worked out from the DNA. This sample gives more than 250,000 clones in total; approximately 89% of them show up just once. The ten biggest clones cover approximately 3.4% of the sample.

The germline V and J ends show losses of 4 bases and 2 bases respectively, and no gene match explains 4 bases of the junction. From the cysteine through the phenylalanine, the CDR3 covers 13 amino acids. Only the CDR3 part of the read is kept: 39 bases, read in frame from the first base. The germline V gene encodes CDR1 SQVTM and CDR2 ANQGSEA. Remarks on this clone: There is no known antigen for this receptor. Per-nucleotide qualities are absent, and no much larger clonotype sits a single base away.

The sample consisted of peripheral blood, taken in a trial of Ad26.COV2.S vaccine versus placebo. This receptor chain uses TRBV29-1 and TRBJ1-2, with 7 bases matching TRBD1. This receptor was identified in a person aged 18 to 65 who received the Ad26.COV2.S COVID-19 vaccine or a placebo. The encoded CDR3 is CSVGATGNYGYTF. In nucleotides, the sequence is TGCAGCGTTGGAGCGACAGGGAACTATGGCTACACCTTC.